The 25 T cell receptor beta chains listed next were all sequenced from one sample in a study of blood T cell repertoires in COVID-19. Method: immunoSEQ multiplex PCR; TCRdb's copy keeps in-frame clones and lacks some. The table has some 300,000 clones, roughly nine tenths seen once. Material: PBMCs or T cells enriched from blood (not recorded which). These receptors came from a woman aged 25-40 years who had been exposed to COVID-19.

The chain links TRBV4-3 to TRBJ2-3; tentative D call: TRBD2 (5 bases). The germline V gene has CDR1 LGHNA and CDR2 YSLEER. Deletions cut 4 bases from V and 3 bases from J, with 17 bases between. This CDR3 has 16 residues. The CDR3 DNA reads TGCGCCAGCAGCCCATCGTCTAACCGGGGTACAGATACGCAGTATTTT. Residues: CASSPSSNRGTDTQYF.

The rearrangement links TRBV4-1 to TRBJ2-3; TRBD2 is a possible D gene (7 bases). Germline assignment: CDR1 MGHRA and CDR2 YSYEKL. V was clipped by 0 bases and J by 1 base, with 14 bases between them. This CDR3 has 17 residues. DNA of the CDR3: TGCGCCAGCAGCCAAGAGGGGAGGGGGTTCGGCACAGATACGCAGTATTTT. Translated: CASSQEGRGFGTDTQYF.

This clone was found once. CDR3 in DNA: TGTGCCAGCAGTCCGCCGGGTAGCGGGGCTGAGCAGTTCTTC. Its protein product is CASSPPGSGAEQFF. The V and J genes are TRBV27 and TRBJ2-1, with 8 bases matching TRBD2. Germline CDR1 and CDR2: MNHEY and SMNVEV (reference sequence). This CDR3 has 14 residues. The J segment lost 9 bases and the V segment lost 5 bases, leaving 9 bases of the junction unmatched.

The rearrangement links TRBV4-1 to TRBJ1-2; D is undetermined. This CDR3 comprises 15 residues. The V gene lost 0 bases and the J gene lost 8 bases, with 16 bases spanning the gap. Germline V CDR1 and CDR2: MGHRA, YSYEKL. CDR3 in DNA: TGCGCCAGCAGCCAAGATTACACAGTAGAAGAAGGCTACACCTTC. Its protein is CASSQDYTVEEGYTF.

The chain has TRBV19 and TRBJ1-2; D is ambiguous. CDR3 length: 13 amino acids. The germline gives CDR1 LNHDA, CDR2 SQIVND (reference sequence). Trimming left V 3 bases short and J 8 bases short, with 13 bases between. CDR3 residues: CASSIRGVRGYTF. CDR3 sequence (DNA): TGTGCCAGTAGTATTCGCGGGGTTAGGGGCTACACCTTC.

This chain joins TRBV9 and TRBJ1-1; no firm D call. The V gene lost 7 bases and the J gene lost 0 bases, with 16 bases spanning the gap. In germline, CDR1 is SGDLS, CDR2 YYNGEE. This CDR3 spans 15 amino acids. Written as DNA, the CDR3 is TGTGCCAGCGGCGAAGATAAAGAGGTGAACACTGAAGCTTTCTTT. Translation: CASGEDKEVNTEAFF.

The V and J genes are TRBV7-2 and TRBJ1-3; 8 nucleotides agree with TRBD1. V was clipped by 5 bases and J by 4 bases; unmatched bases: 4. The CDR3 sequence is 14 residues long. Germline V CDR1 and CDR2: SGHTA, FQGNSA. The CDR3 DNA reads TGTGCCAGCAGCCCAGGACAGGGCGGAAACACCATATATTTT. Translating gives CASSPGQGGNTIYF.

The chain has TRBV7-2 and TRBJ1-1, with D maybe TRBD1 (5 bases). Trimming stripped 7 bases from V and 5 bases from J, with 23 bases between. This CDR3 has 16 amino acids. In germline, CDR1 is SGHTA, CDR2 FQGNSA. The CDR3 DNA follows: TGTGCCAGCACCCCCGGGCCTGTTGGGGGGTATACTGAAGCTTTCTTT. This sequence encodes CASTPGPVGGYTEAFF.

This sequence joins TRBV5-4 and TRBJ1-2; 7 bases match TRBD1. The germline gives CDR1 SGHNT, CDR2 YYREEE (reference sequence). J was trimmed by 6 bases and V by 4 bases; bases with no gene match: 9. The CDR3 loop spans 14 amino acids. Written as DNA, the CDR3 is TGTGCCAGCAGCATAGACGCGACAGGGCATGGCTACACCTTC. Its translation: CASSIDATGHGYTF.

The chain uses TRBV11-3 and TRBJ1-1, with D possibly TRBD1 on 5 matching bases. Deletions cut 5 bases from V and 4 bases from J, with 17 bases between. The CDR3 is 15 amino acids. The germline V gene has CDR1 SGHNT and CDR2 YENEEA. In nucleotides, the CDR3 is TGTGCCAGCAGCCCGCCCGGGACTGTCACCACTGAAGCTTTCTTT. It is translated as CASSPPGTVTTEAFF.

This clone came up once. V and J are TRBV11-2 and TRBJ2-7; tentatively, D is TRBD1 (5 bases). Germline loops: CDR1 SGHAT, CDR2 FQNNGV. CDR3 size: 13 residues. The V end was cut by 5 bases, the J end by 0 bases, with 8 bases between. CDR3 coding DNA: TGTGCCAGCAGCCCGACAGTCTCCTACGAGCAGTACTTC. Its translation is CASSPTVSYEQYF.

The chain has TRBV4-3 and TRBJ1-2; TRBD1 aligns across 7 bases. Germline CDR1 reads LGHNA; CDR2 reads YSLEER. Trimming cost V 3 bases and J 8 bases; bases outside gene matches: 3. The CDR3 extends over 12 amino acids. The CDR3 loop reads CASSQDRRGYTF. The DNA for the CDR3 is TGCGCCAGCAGCCAGGACAGGCGGGGCTACACCTTC.

V gene TRBV4-2 combines with J gene TRBJ1-2; no definite D call. Germline V gene lookup returns CDR1 LGHNA and CDR2 YNFKEQ. V was trimmed by 0 bases and J by 4 bases, leaving 15 bases between them. The CDR3 totals 16 residues. This CDR3 reads CASSQDSADRVYGYTF. The CDR3 DNA follows: TGTGCCAGCAGCCAAGATTCTGCCGATCGGGTCTATGGCTACACCTTC.

Worth noting for this clone: This CDR3 is also generated by other DNA sequences in the sample. The rearrangement links TRBV3-1 (or the pseudogene TRBV3-2) to TRBJ1-2; 8 nucleotides align to TRBD1. The CDR3 spans 14 residues. With V trimmed by 4 bases and J by 0 bases, 1 base remained unmatched. CDR1 is LGHDT, CDR2 YNNKEL, per germline (reference sequence). This CDR3 reads CASSRQGSNYGYTF. In nucleotides, the CDR3 is TGTGCCAGCAGCCGACAGGGGTCTAACTATGGCTACACCTTC.

This chain connects TRBV21-1 to TRBJ1-2; the table's D call, TRBD1, has no DNA check behind it. TRBV21-1 is reported as a pseudogene. The CDR3 spans 15 residues. The CDR3 DNA reads TGTGCCAGCAATAGGGGGACAGCTCTATGGTATGGCTACACCTTC. Encoded protein: CASNRGTALWYGYTF.

The chain has TRBV7-6 and TRBJ1-2, with D unclear. V was clipped by 5 bases and J by 0 bases, with 16 bases between them. This CDR3 region has 16 residues. The germline CDR1 and CDR2 sequences are SGHVS and FNYEAQ. The CDR3 protein is CASSPEVRHSNYGYTF. CDR3 coding DNA: TGTGCCAGCAGCCCCGAAGTGCGACACTCTAACTATGGCTACACCTTC.

This chain connects TRBV7-3 to TRBJ2-5, with D maybe TRBD2 (6 bases). Trimming left V 1 base short and J 7 bases short, with 16 bases between. CDR1 is SGHTA, CDR2 FQGTGA, per germline. CDR3 length equals 15 residues. CDR3 in DNA: TGTGCCAGCAGCTTAAACTGGGACTTAGGTAGGACCCAGTACTTC. This encodes CASSLNWDLGRTQYF.

This chain joins TRBV6-5 and TRBJ1-6; D gene ambiguous. With 8 bases removed from V and 6 bases from J, the gap between germline ends came to 14 bases. This CDR3 spans 14 amino acids. Germline V lookup: CDR1 MNHEY, CDR2 SVGAGI. For the CDR3, the DNA is TGTGCCAGCGGGCCATACAAGGTTAATTCACCCCTCCACTTT. Encoded protein: CASGPYKVNSPLHF.

This sequence joins TRBV24-1 and TRBJ1-2, with D perhaps TRBD1 (5 bases). V lost 0 bases and J 2 bases, leaving 33 bases between the germline ends. The CDR3 is 23 residues long. Germline CDR1 is KGHDR and CDR2 is SFDVKD. The DNA of the CDR3 is TGTGCCACCAGTGATTTGGAATTTACGGTCAGATCCCAGGGTACCTCCCACAACTATGGCTACACCTTC. Its translation: CATSDLEFTVRSQGTSHNYGYTF.

V and J are TRBV6-5 and TRBJ1-2; 10 bases are a match to TRBD1. With 3 bases clipped from V and 5 bases from J, the junction kept 9 bases outside the gene matches. Germline V gives CDR1 MNHEY, CDR2 SVGAGI. The CDR3 has 16 residues. CDR3 amino acids: CASSYRQGASWYGYTF. In DNA form, the CDR3 reads TGTGCCAGCAGTTATCGACAGGGGGCTTCTTGGTATGGCTACACCTTC.

The chain joins TRBV3-1 (or the pseudogene TRBV3-2) to TRBJ1-5, with D maybe TRBD1 (5 bases). V dropped 1 base and J dropped 5 bases, with 9 bases sitting between them. Germline CDR1 and CDR2: LGHDT and YNNKEL (reference sequence). The CDR3 has 14 residues. CDR3 loop: CASSQGQIHQPQHF. The CDR3 coding sequence is TGTGCCAGCAGCCAAGGACAGATCCATCAGCCCCAGCATTTT.

The gene calls are TRBV7-9 and TRBJ2-5, with TRBD1 as a possible D gene (6 bases). The CDR3 sequence is 15 residues long. V was pared by 5 bases and J by 2 bases, with 15 bases between. Germline CDR1 and CDR2: SEHNR and FQNEAQ (reference sequence). DNA of the CDR3: TGTGCCAGCAGCAGCCGGGGCAGGGGACAAGAGACCCAGTACTTC. It is translated as CASSSRGRGQETQYF.

The chain employs TRBV4-3 and TRBJ1-2, with D possibly TRBD1 on 6 matching bases. Between the trimmed V and J ends, which lost 0 bases and 2 bases, there was a span of 13 bases. From germline, CDR1 is LGHNA and CDR2 YSLEER. This CDR3 region has 16 residues. The CDR3 here is CASSQDRGTANYGYTF. The CDR3 nucleotides read TGCGCCAGCAGCCAAGATAGGGGGACGGCGAACTATGGCTACACCTTC.

The J gene is TRBJ2-1, the V gene TRBV18, with D possibly TRBD1 on 7 matching bases. Trimming pared 0 bases from V and 0 bases from J, leaving 9 bases between. Germline lookup yields CDR1 KGHSH and CDR2 LQKENI. The CDR3 covers 16 residues. CDR3 region: CASSPPQGGSYNEQFF. In DNA form, the CDR3 reads TGTGCCAGCTCACCACCGCAGGGGGGCTCCTACAATGAGCAGTTCTTC.

The CDR3 region has the DNA TGTGCCAGCGCGATGGCGCTGGGGAGGTGGGCCTATGGCTACACCTTC. Amino acids: CASAMALGRWAYGYTF. The chain is built from TRBV7-2 and TRBJ1-2, with D uncertain. The CDR3 has 16 residues. Per the germline V gene, CDR1 is SGHTA and CDR2 is FQGNSA. Trimming removed 8 bases from V and 4 bases from J, with 23 bases in between.